What follows describes a single TCR beta chain. The antigen remains undetermined. Read data end 3 residues before the CDR3 end; the end is taken from the germline J gene. Sequencing was performed with immunoSEQ multiplex PCR; in TCRdb, only in-frame clones are kept and a portion is missing. The record shows some 25,000 clones for this sample, with no singletons present. The germline V gene encodes CDR1 MNHNS and CDR2 SASEGT. This CDR3 spans 15 amino acids. V lost 2 bases to trimming and J lost 8 bases, with 16 bases between them. This sample is drawn from a study of T cell clonality in common variable immunodeficiency. General study results and limits: Reportedly, TCR beta sequences from common variable immunodeficiency showed fewer deletions and N-nucleotide insertions.

Most patients and controls had Caucasian heritage. All CVID subjects were on immunoglobulin replacement for at least one year. Blood samples were heparinized, roughly 5 to 9 ml per donor. This chain links TRBV6-1 with TRBJ2-1; possible D gene TRBD1, 5 bases. The TCR was taken from a human donor with common variable immunodeficiency. Sequencing used peripheral blood mononuclear cells. The CDR3 loop reads CASSESIAGSHEQFF. Partial CDR3 DNA: TGTGCCAGCAGTGAATCTATAGCAGGGTCCCATGAG.